Each of the 25 T cell receptor beta chains below was sequenced from the same sample in a study of blood T cell repertoires in COVID-19. The method was immunoSEQ multiplex PCR; TCRdb's version includes in-frame clones alone and lacks a portion of them. The sample records approximately 220,000 clones, about 83% being singletons. Specimen: peripheral blood. All receptors derive from a woman in her thirties or forties with active or convalescent COVID-19.

This clone is a singleton in its sample. This chain joins TRBV7-9 and TRBJ1-6; no reliable D call. CDR3 length equals 15 residues. V lost 5 bases and J lost 0, with 8 bases in between. From germline, CDR1 is SEHNR and CDR2 FQNEAQ (reference sequence). In DNA, the CDR3 is TGTGCCAGCAGCGCCGGGAGCTCCTATAATTCACCCCTCCACTTT. It codes for CASSAGSSYNSPLHF. Drawing the rest from reference TRBV7-9 and TRBJ1-6, the complete variable domain is DTGVSQNPRHKITKRGQNVTFRCDPISEHNRLYWYRQTLGQGPEFLTYFQNEAQLEKSRLLSDRFSAERPKGSFSTLEIQRTEQGDSAMYLCASSAGSSYNSPLHFGNGTRLTVT.

The CDR3: CATYRQGTDEKLFF. The CDR3 bases are TGTGCCACCTACCGACAGGGGACTGATGAAAAACTGTTTTTT. The J gene is TRBJ1-4, the V gene TRBV19; 8 bases align to TRBD1. The germline V gene encodes CDR1 LNHDA and CDR2 SQIVND (reference sequence). V gave up 10 bases and J gave up 6 bases; unmatched junction bases: 10. This CDR3 spans 14 amino acids.

The chain uses TRBV15 and TRBJ1-3; D not certain. V lost 6 bases, J lost 1 base, and 7 bases lay in between. Looked up from germline, CDR1 is LNHNV and CDR2 is YYDKDF (reference sequence). This CDR3 contains 13 residues. The CDR3 loop is CATREGSGNTIYF. The CDR3 nucleotides are TGTGCCACCAGAGAGGGTTCTGGAAACACCATATATTTT.

This chain links TRBV9 with TRBJ2-7; possibly TRBD1 for D (6 bases). V lost 5 bases to trimming and J lost 0 bases, with 24 bases between them. Per the germline V gene, CDR1 is SGDLS and CDR2 is YYNGEE. The CDR3 runs 18 residues. The CDR3 DNA is TGTGCCAGCAGAGTTAGGACAGCCCTCTATCTTAGCTCCTACGAGCAGTACTTC. Translating it yields CASRVRTALYLSSYEQYF.

The rearrangement joins TRBV7-9 to TRBJ1-6, with 9 positions matching TRBD1. This CDR3 region has 16 residues. Germline V gene data show CDR1 as SEHNR and CDR2 as FQNEAQ (reference sequence). The trim removed 5 bases at V and 5 bases at J, leaving 7 bases unmatched. CDR3 in amino acids: CASSPQTGGNNSPLHF. DNA for the CDR3: TGTGCCAGCAGCCCGCAGACAGGGGGTAATAATTCACCCCTCCACTTT.

V and J are TRBV9 and TRBJ2-3, with D hard to call. The V gene's germline CDR1 is SGDLS and CDR2 YYNGEE. The ends were cut back, 3 bases at V and 4 bases at J, with 15 bases in the middle. This CDR3 has 15 residues. The CDR3 nucleotides read TGTGCCAGCAGCGCACTCCTAAGCCCCCCAGATACGCAGTATTTT. Translated: CASSALLSPPDTQYF.

The chain employs TRBV15 and TRBJ2-5, with TRBD2 matching 10 bases. With 0 bases clipped from V and 4 bases from J, the junction kept 2 bases outside the gene matches. Germline-derived CDR1 and CDR2 are LNHNV and YYDKDF (reference sequence). The CDR3 is 15 amino acids. CDR3 residues: CATSRELAGGETQYF. DNA of the CDR3: TGTGCCACCAGCAGAGAATTAGCGGGAGGAGAGACCCAGTACTTC.

The chain couples TRBV10-3 to TRBJ1-2; D possibly corresponds to TRBD1 (5 bases). This CDR3 is built from 15 residues. The germline V and J ends were trimmed by 0 bases and 6 bases, with 14 bases remaining between them. The germline V gene encodes CDR1 ENHRY and CDR2 SYGVKD. The CDR3 nucleotides are TGTGCCATCAGTGAGTCGGGTGGGGACTTCCATGGCTACACCTTC. Amino acids: CAISESGGDFHGYTF.

The chain has TRBV29-1 and TRBJ2-1; a possible D gene is TRBD1 (6 bases). Germline V lookup: CDR1 SQVTM, CDR2 ANQGSEA. V lost 7 bases and J 5 bases, leaving 24 bases between the germline ends. The CDR3 is made up of 16 amino acids. CDR3 loop: CSALRQAPARDNEQFF. CDR3 nucleotide sequence: TGCAGCGCGCTAAGACAGGCACCGGCTAGGGACAATGAGCAGTTCTTC.

The genes are TRBV7-2 and TRBJ1-5, with 7 bases fitting TRBD1. Germline V gene data show CDR1 as SGHTA and CDR2 as FQGNSA. The junction had 9 bases not matched to a gene; V was cut back by 1 base and J by 15 bases. The CDR3 covers 13 residues. The CDR3 sequence: CASSLGGGGYLHF. The CDR3 region has the DNA TGTGCCAGCAGCTTAGGAGGGGGCGGGTACTTGCATTTT.

V usage is TRBV19 and J usage is TRBJ1-5; D unclear. V was clipped by 0 bases and J by 2 bases, with 8 bases between them. Germline V gives CDR1 LNHDA, CDR2 SQIVND (reference sequence). The CDR3 is 15 residues long. The CDR3 region has the DNA TGTGCCAGTAGTATAGAGCGGGCAGGCAATCAGCCCCAGCATTTT. Translating gives CASSIERAGNQPQHF.

The chain carries TRBV5-1 and TRBJ1-3; D gene uncertain. The germline V and J ends were trimmed by 7 bases and 4 bases, with 18 bases remaining between them. CDR3 length: 15 amino acids. Germline V gives CDR1 SGHRS, CDR2 YFSETQ. DNA of the CDR3: TGCGCCAGCCGCGTCACTATCACGGGGGGAAACACCATATATTTT. Translated, it gives CASRVTITGGNTIYF.

The chain uses TRBV28 and TRBJ1-5; D remains ambiguous. The V gene's germline CDR1 is MDHEN and CDR2 SYDVKM. V shed 3 bases and J shed 9 bases, with 6 bases lying between them. This CDR3 is built from 11 residues. In DNA form, the CDR3 reads TGTGCCAGCAGTTTTTCGGGGCCCCAGCATTTT. It is translated as CASSFSGPQHF.

This clone occurred a few times. This chain links TRBV5-1 with TRBJ1-2; D is possibly TRBD1 (5 bases). Germline V gene lookup returns CDR1 SGHRS and CDR2 YFSETQ. Trimming cost V 0 bases and J 2 bases, with 11 bases left between them. The CDR3 extends over 15 amino acids. CDR3 sequence (DNA): TGCGCCAGCAGCTTGGGACAGTCGTCGAACTATGGCTACACCTTC. Residues: CASSLGQSSNYGYTF.

This chain uses TRBV4-1 with TRBJ2-5; TRBD1 aligns across 7 bases. Germline lookup yields CDR1 MGHRA and CDR2 YSYEKL. With 4 bases clipped from V and 1 base from J, the junction kept 6 bases outside the gene matches. The CDR3 runs 15 residues. The CDR3 is CASSRLGQAQETQYF. DNA of the CDR3: TGCGCCAGCAGCCGCCTAGGACAGGCCCAAGAGACCCAGTACTTC.

The chain carries TRBV4-3 and TRBJ1-4; D uncertain. Germline values: CDR1 LGHNA, CDR2 YSLEER. Trimming pared 4 bases from V and 0 bases from J, leaving 12 bases between. The CDR3 is made up of 16 amino acids. CDR3 nucleotides: TGCGCCAGCAGCCGACTGGAGGGCTCAACTAATGAAAAACTGTTTTTT. It yields the protein CASSRLEGSTNEKLFF.

The CDR3 DNA is TGCGCCAGCAGCCAAGATGAGACAGGGGGCTTGGAGGAGACCCAGTACTTC. This translates into CASSQDETGGLEETQYF. This chain uses TRBV4-1 with TRBJ2-5; 10 nucleotides match TRBD1. Looked up from germline, CDR1 is MGHRA and CDR2 is YSYEKL. This CDR3 spans 17 amino acids. Losses at the gene ends were 0 bases for V and 5 bases for J; bases not matched to a gene: 9.

This chain uses TRBV5-6 with TRBJ1-1; maybe TRBD1 (5 bases). Between the trimmed V and J ends, which lost 0 bases and 0 bases, there was a span of 9 bases. Germline V gene data show CDR1 as SGHDT and CDR2 as YYEEEE. The CDR3 is made up of 15 amino acids. In DNA, the CDR3 is TGTGCCAGCAGCTTGGAGGGGCCAATGAACACTGAAGCTTTCTTT. Translated: CASSLEGPMNTEAFF.

This clone was counted a few times. The chain is built from TRBV2 and TRBJ1-1; D possibly corresponds to TRBD1 (5 bases). Trimming took off 8 bases at V and 1 base at J, with 11 bases between the two ends. There are 13 residues in the CDR3. Germline V CDR1 and CDR2: SNHLY, FYNNEI. CDR3 sequence: CASVTDRNTEAFF. In DNA form, the CDR3 reads TGTGCCAGCGTGACAGATCGGAACACTGAAGCTTTCTTT.

Here the CDR3 reads CAGLTGTGVYEQYF. CDR3 bases: TGTGCCGGTCTTACCGGGACAGGGGTCTACGAGCAGTACTTC. The rearrangement uses TRBV2 and TRBJ2-7; 10 nucleotides align to TRBD1. V shed 11 bases, J shed 3 bases, and the junction held 10 bases outside the gene matches. Germline V lookup: CDR1 SNHLY, CDR2 FYNNEI. This CDR3 is 14 amino acids long.

This rearrangement joins TRBV29-1 to TRBJ2-7; 11 bases are shared with TRBD2. Germline CDR1 SQVTM, CDR2 ANQGSEA. With V trimmed by 5 bases and J by 0 bases, 3 bases remained unmatched. The CDR3 consists of 14 residues. Written as DNA, the CDR3 is TGCAGCGTTTTGCTAGCGGGAGGCTCCTACGAGCAGTACTTC. It yields the protein CSVLLAGGSYEQYF.

V usage is TRBV5-4 and J usage is TRBJ2-5, with 12 bases that match TRBD2. Trimming removed 7 bases from V and 5 bases from J; junction bases left unmatched: 9. This CDR3 region has 15 residues. The germline gives CDR1 SGHNT, CDR2 YYREEE (reference sequence). The DNA for the CDR3 is TGTGCCAGCCGTCTAGCGGGAGGGCCTGGGGAGACCCAGTACTTC. Encoded protein: CASRLAGGPGETQYF.

This chain uses TRBV11-3 with TRBJ1-6, with D unresolved. The V gene lost 2 bases and the J gene lost 8 bases, with 4 bases spanning the gap. CDR1 is SGHNT and CDR2 is YENEEA in the germline V gene. This CDR3 has 12 residues. The DNA of the CDR3 is TGTGCCAGCAGCTTAAGAGATTCACCCCTCCACTTT. Its protein is CASSLRDSPLHF. Full variable domain (remainder filled in from reference TRBV11-3 and TRBJ1-6): EAGVVQSPRYKIIEKKQPVAFWCNPISGHNTLYWYLQNLGQGPELLIRYENEEAVDDSQLPKDRFSAERLKGVDSTLKIQPAELGDSAVYLCASSLRDSPLHFGNGTRLTVT.

This clone has ten or more counts. This chain uses TRBV27 with TRBJ1-4, with 10 bases that match TRBD1. The CDR3 totals 16 residues. V was pared by 5 bases and J by 7 bases, with 10 bases of the junction left unmatched. Looked up from germline, CDR1 is MNHEY and CDR2 is SMNVEV (reference sequence). CDR3 region: CASSPPGQGWGEKLFF. The CDR3 nucleotides are TGTGCCAGCAGTCCGCCGGGACAGGGGTGGGGTGAAAAACTGTTTTTT. The full variable domain, in which reference TRBV27 and TRBJ1-4 provide the parts outside the CDR3, is EAQVTQNPRYLITVTGKKLTVTCSQNMNHEYMSWYRQDPGLGLRQIYYSMNVEVTDKGDVPEGYKVSRKEKRNFPLILESPSPNQTSLYFCASSPPGQGWGEKLFFGSGTQLSVL.

The V and J genes are TRBV7-3 and TRBJ2-2; D ambiguous. V was shortened by 5 bases and J by 5 bases, with 15 bases between the two germline ends. The germline CDR1 and CDR2 sequences are SGHTA and FQGTGA. The CDR3 has 15 amino acids. CDR3 DNA: TGTGCCAGCAGCCCGAGTCCCCAACGAACCGGGGAGCTGTTTTTT. It yields the protein CASSPSPQRTGELFF.